Listed below are T cell receptor beta chains from one sample, sequenced in a study of blood T cell repertoires in COVID-19. The protocol was immunoSEQ multiplex PCR, while the TCRdb copy is restricted to in-frame clones and leaves out a portion. This table has 95,000 to 150,000 clones, around 86% appearing once. Sample: peripheral blood. The origin of the receptors is a man aged 55 to 70 with acute or convalescent COVID-19. Both conserved end residues are part of each CDR3. Each record gives: clone size, D gene, J gene, V gene, CDR3 protein, CDR3 DNA. The D gene is left open where the match is weak. Only some rows state a clone size, as once, few, many or a class for expanded clones.

>.|TRBD2|TRBJ2-1|TRBV20-1
CSASLGRGSRYNEQFF
TGCAGTGCTAGTCTCGGGAGGGGTTCACGCTACAATGAGCAGTTCTTC
>.|TRBD2|TRBJ2-7|TRBV5-4
CASSNPGLPTYEQYF
TGTGCCAGCAGCAACCCGGGACTACCTACCTACGAGCAGTACTTC
>.|.|TRBJ2-6|TRBV28
CASSPNPRQGLSGANVLTF
TGTGCCAGCAGTCCCAATCCCCGGCAGGGGCTGTCTGGGGCCAACGTCCTGACTTTC
>.|.|TRBJ2-3|TRBV30
CAWSRRDGPTDTQYF
TGTGCCTGGAGTCGCCGGGATGGCCCCACAGATACGCAGTATTTT
>.|.|TRBJ2-7|TRBV5-4
CASSLAGISYEQYF
TGTGCCAGCAGCTTGGCAGGAATCTCCTACGAGCAGTACTTC
>.|.|TRBJ1-5|TRBV7-8
CASSGLRSAQHF
TGTGCCAGCAGCGGCCTGAGGTCGGCCCAGCATTTT
>.|.|TRBJ1-1|TRBV7-8
CASSPQSGDEAFF
TGTGCCAGCAGCCCCCAGAGCGGCGATGAAGCTTTCTTT
>.|.|TRBJ2-7|TRBV10-3
CAISESGSSYEQYF
TGTGCCATCAGTGAGTCTGGGAGCTCCTACGAGCAGTACTTC
>.|.|TRBJ1-3|TRBV5-1
CASSLAGYGNTIYF
TGCGCCAGCAGCTTGGCGGGGTATGGAAACACCATATATTTT
>.|TRBD1|TRBJ1-5|TRBV28
CASSSGTGEPSRQPQHF
TGTGCCAGCAGCTCCGGGACAGGGGAACCCTCGAGACAGCCCCAGCATTTT
>.|TRBD2|TRBJ2-7|TRBV6-5
CASSYSKGLAAYEQYF
TGTGCCAGCAGTTACTCGAAGGGACTAGCGGCCTACGAGCAGTACTTC
>.|TRBD1|TRBJ2-4|TRBV27
CASSARQGFAKNIQYF
TGTGCCAGCAGTGCCCGACAGGGCTTCGCCAAAAACATTCAGTACTTC
>.|.|TRBJ1-1|TRBV28
CASSLVAAAFF
TGTGCCAGCAGTTTGGTGGCGGCAGCTTTCTTT
>.|TRBD1|TRBJ1-1|TRBV12-3/TRBV12-4
CASSSGTGRSFF
TGTGCCAGCAGCTCCGGGACAGGGCGATCTTTCTTT
>few|.|TRBJ1-5|TRBV7-2
CASSPETRGNQPQHF
TGTGCCAGCAGCCCCGAGACTAGGGGCAATCAGCCCCAGCATTTT
>.|.|TRBJ1-4|TRBV6-1
CASSEGGGKVEKLFF
TGTGCCAGCAGTGAAGGCGGGGGGAAGGTCGAAAAACTGTTTTTT
>few|.|TRBJ1-1|TRBV19
CASRSPGSRAEAFF
TGTGCCAGTAGATCTCCGGGCTCCAGGGCTGAAGCTTTCTTT
>.|.|TRBJ2-2|TRBV2
CASSQDSNTGELFF
TGTGCCAGCAGTCAGGACTCGAACACCGGGGAGCTGTTTTTT
>.|.|TRBJ1-5|TRBV19
CASQGPYSNQPQHF
TGTGCCAGCCAGGGGCCCTATAGCAATCAGCCCCAGCATTTT
>.|.|TRBJ1-3|TRBV5-5
CASSLRSGNTIYF
TGTGCCAGCAGCTTGCGGAGCGGAAACACCATATATTTT
>.|.|TRBJ1-1|TRBV18
CASSPVRAQNTEAFF
TGTGCCAGCTCACCAGTCAGGGCACAGAACACTGAAGCTTTCTTT
>.|TRBD2|TRBJ2-1|TRBV5-1
CASRLVAGLNNEQFF
TGCGCCAGCAGGCTAGTAGCGGGACTTAACAATGAGCAGTTCTTC